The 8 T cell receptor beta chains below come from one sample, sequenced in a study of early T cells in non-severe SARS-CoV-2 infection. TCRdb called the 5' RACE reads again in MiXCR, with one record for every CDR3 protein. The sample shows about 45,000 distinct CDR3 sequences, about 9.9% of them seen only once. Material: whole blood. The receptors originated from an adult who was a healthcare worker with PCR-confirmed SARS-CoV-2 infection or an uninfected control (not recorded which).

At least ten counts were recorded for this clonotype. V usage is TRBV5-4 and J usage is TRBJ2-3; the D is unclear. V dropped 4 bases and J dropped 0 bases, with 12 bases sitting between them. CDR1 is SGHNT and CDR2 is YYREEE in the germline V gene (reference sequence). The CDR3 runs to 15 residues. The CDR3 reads CASSPDLYSTDTQYF. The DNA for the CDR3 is TGTGCCAGCAGCCCCGACTTGTATAGCACAGATACGCAGTATTTT.

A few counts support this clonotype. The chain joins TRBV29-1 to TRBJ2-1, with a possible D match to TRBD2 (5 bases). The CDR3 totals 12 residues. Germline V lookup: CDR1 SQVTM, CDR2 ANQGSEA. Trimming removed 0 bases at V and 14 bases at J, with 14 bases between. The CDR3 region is CSVEESRGRKFF. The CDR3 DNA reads TGCAGCGTTGAAGAAAGCCGAGGGCGAAAGTTCTTC.

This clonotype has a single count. The CDR3 DNA follows: TGCAGCGTTTCGTACGGGTACGAGCAGTACTTC. This codes for CSVSYGYEQYF. The chain joins TRBV29-1 to TRBJ2-7, with D hard to call. Germline V gene sequence: CDR1 SQVTM, CDR2 ANQGSEA. V lost 5 bases to trimming and J lost 4 bases, with 9 bases between them. This CDR3 contains 11 residues.

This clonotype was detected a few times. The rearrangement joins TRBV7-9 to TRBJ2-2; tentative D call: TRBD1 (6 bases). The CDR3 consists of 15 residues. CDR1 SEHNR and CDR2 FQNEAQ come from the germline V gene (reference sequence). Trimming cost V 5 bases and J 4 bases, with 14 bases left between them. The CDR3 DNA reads TGTGCCAGCAGCCCCGGGACACTGATCACCGGGGAGCTGTTTTTT. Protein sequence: CASSPGTLITGELFF. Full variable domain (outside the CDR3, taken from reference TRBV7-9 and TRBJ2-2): DTGVSQNPRHKITKRGQNVTFRCDPISEHNRLYWYRQTLGQGPEFLTYFQNEAQLEKSRLLSDRFSAERPKGSFSTLEIQRTEQGDSAMYLCASSPGTLITGELFFGEGSRLTVL.

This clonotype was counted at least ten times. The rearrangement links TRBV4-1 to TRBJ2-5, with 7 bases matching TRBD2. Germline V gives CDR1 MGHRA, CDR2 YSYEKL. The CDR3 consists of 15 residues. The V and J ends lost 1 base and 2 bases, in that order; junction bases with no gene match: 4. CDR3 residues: CASSQAGLGQETQYF. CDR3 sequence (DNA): TGCGCCAGCAGCCAAGCAGGACTAGGTCAAGAGACCCAGTACTTC.

CDR3 in DNA: TGTGCCAGCAGCACCACCGCAGGGTACGAGCAGTACTTC. It specifies CASSTTAGYEQYF. This rearrangement joins TRBV7-2 to TRBJ2-7; tentative D call: TRBD1 (5 bases). Germline CDR1 SGHTA, CDR2 FQGNSA. V was shortened by 5 bases and J by 4 bases, with 12 bases between the two germline ends. The CDR3 length is 13 residues.

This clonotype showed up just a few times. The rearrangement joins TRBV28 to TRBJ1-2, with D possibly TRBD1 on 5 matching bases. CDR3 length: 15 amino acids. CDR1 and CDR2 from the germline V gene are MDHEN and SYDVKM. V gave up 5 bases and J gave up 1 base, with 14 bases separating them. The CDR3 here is CASSHSRTSNYGYTF. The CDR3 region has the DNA TGTGCCAGCAGTCACAGTCGGACAAGTAACTATGGCTACACCTTC.

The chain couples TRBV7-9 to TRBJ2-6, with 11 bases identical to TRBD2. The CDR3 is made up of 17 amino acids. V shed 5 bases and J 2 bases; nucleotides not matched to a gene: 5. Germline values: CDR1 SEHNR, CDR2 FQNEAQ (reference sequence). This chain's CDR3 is CASSGPGLAAGANVLTF. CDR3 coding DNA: TGTGCCAGCAGCGGACCGGGACTAGCGGCTGGGGCCAACGTCCTGACTTTC.